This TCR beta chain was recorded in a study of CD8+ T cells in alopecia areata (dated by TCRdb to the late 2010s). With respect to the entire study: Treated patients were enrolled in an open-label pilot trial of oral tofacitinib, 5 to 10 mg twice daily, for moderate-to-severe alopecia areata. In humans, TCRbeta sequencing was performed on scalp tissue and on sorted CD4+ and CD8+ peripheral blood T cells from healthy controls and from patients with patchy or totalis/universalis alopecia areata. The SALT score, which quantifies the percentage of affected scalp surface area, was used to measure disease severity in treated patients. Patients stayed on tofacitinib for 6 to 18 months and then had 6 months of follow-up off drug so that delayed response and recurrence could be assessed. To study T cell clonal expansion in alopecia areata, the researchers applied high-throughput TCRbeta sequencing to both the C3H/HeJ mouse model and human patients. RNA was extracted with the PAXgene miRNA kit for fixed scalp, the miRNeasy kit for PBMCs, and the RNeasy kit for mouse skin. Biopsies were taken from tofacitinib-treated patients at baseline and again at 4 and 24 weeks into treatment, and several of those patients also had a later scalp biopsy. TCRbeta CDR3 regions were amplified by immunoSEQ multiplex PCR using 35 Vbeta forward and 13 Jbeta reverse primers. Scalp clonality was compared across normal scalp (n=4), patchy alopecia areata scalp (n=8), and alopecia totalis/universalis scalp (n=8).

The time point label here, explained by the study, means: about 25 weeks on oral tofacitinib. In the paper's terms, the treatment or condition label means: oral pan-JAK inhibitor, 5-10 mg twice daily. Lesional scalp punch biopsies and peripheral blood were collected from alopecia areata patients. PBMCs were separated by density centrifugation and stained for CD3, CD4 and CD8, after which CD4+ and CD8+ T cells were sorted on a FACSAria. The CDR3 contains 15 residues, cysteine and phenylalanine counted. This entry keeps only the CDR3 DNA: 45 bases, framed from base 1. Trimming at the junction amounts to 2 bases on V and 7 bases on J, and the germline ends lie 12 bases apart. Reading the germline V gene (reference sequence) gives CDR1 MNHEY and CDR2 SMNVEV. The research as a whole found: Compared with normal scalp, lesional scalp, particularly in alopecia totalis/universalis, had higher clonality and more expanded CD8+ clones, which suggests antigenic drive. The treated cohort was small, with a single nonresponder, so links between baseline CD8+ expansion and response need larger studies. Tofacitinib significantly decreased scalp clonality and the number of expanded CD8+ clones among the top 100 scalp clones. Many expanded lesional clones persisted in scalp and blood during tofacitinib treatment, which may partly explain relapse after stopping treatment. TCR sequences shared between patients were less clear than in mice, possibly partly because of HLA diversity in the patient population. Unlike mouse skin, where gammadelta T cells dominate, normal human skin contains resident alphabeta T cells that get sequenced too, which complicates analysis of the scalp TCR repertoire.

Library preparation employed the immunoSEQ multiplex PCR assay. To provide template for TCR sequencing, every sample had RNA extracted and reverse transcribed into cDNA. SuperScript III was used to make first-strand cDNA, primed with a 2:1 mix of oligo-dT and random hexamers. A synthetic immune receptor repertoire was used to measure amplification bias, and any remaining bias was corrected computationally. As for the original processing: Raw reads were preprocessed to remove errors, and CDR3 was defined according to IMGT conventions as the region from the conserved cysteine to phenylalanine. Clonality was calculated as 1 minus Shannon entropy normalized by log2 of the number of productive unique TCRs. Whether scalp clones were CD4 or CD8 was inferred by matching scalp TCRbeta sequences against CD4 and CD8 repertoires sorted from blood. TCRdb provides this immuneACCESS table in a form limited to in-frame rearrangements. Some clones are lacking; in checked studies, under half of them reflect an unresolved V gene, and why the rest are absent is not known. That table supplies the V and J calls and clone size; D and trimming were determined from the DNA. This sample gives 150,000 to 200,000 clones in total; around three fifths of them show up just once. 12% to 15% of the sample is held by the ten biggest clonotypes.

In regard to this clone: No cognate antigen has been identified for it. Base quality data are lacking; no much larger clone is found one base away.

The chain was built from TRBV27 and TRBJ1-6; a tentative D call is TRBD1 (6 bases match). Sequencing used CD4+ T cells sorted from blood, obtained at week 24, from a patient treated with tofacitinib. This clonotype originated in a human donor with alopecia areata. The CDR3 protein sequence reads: CASSLLGQQNSPLHF. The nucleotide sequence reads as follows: TGTGCCAGCAGTTTACTGGGACAACAGAATTCACCCCTCCACTTT.